This T cell receptor beta chain was obtained from a study of CD8+CD57+ T cells in acquired aplastic anemia (dated by TCRdb to 2017 to 2018). Background on the whole study: Extracted DNA from sorted CD4+ and CD8+ cells averaged 3.2 ug, ranging from about 0.18 to 27.4 ug. CD8+CD57+ expansion was defined as frequency above the mean frequency observed in healthy subjects.

The CDR3 starts with the cysteine, ends with the phenylalanine, and has 15 residues. Only the CDR3 DNA is retained, 45 bases long and in frame from the first base. V sheds 6 bases and J sheds 7 bases, leaving 18 bases between their ends. Genomic DNA served as template for TCR beta VDJ combination and CDR3 sequence profiling. TCR repertoire sequencing was run on an Illumina HiSeq 2000. Under the source paper's analysis protocol: Repertoire assessment relied on Simpson's diversity index, CDR3 size and DJ length profiles, and TRBV/TRBJ rearrangement plots. The immunodominant clone was defined as the most abundant DNA sequence in deep sequencing data. CDR3 amino acid sequences were checked for sharing across subjects and were also compared against the VDJdb database and published repertoires. TCRdb took the public reads, trimmed them with fastp at Q25, ran MiXCR for clone calling and kept in-frame beta chains. Entries that share a CDR3 protein sequence are merged under the most common genes and DNA. In this record, the V and J calls reflect TCRdb's handling and not the investigators' own analysis. Present in this sample are 270,000 or so distinct CDR3 sequences, approximately 80% of which were seen just once. The leading ten clones occupy over 35% of the sample.

The patients picked for sequencing were ones in whom flow cytometry had shown an expansion of CD8+CD57+ cells. Every patient had a diagnosis of severe acquired aplastic anemia based on International Study of Aplastic Anemia and Agranulocytosis and Camitta criteria. No patient had received any therapy when blood was sampled. The study deep-sequenced TCR repertoires of sorted CD4+ and CD8+ blood T cells from severe aplastic anemia patients and healthy subjects. Patients were enrolled under clinicaltrials.gov protocols 00001620, 01623167, 00001397, 00071045, 00081523 and 00961064 in the USA. Ficoll-Paque density gradient centrifugation was used to isolate peripheral blood mononuclear cells. CD4+ and CD8+ T cells were sorted by FACS or magnetic beads before DNA extraction. The research as a whole found: Although 25 to 30 CD8+ CDR3 sequences were shared by patients and controls, these sequences appeared highly expressed in patients and within the immunodominant clones of patients. Patients and healthy controls showed no significant difference in CD8+ Simpson's diversity (P=0.060).

Regarding this clonotype: Its antigen specificity is not known. No base-level quality is on record; no much larger clone is a single base apart.

This clonotype was sampled from a human donor with aplastic anemia. The sequenced sample consisted of sorted CD4+, CD8+, or CD8+CD57+ T cells (not recorded which) from PBMCs. The chain joins TRBV12-3 or TRBV12-4 to TRBJ1-4; the D gene is possibly TRBD1, with 5 bases matching. The DNA reads as follows: TGTGCCAGCAGCTCGGGACTAGCGGGAGGTGAAAAACTGTTTTTT. The resulting protein is CASSSGLAGGEKLFF.